Below, 15 T cell receptor beta chains from the same sample are listed, as sequenced in a study of regulatory T cells in long-lasting Graves disease. This sample's time point: newly diagnosed GD, antithyroid drugs for less than 3 months. TCR sequences were obtained from RNA taken from PBMCs. Relying on iRepertoire HTBI primers and Arm-PCR of CDR3 regions, the team built TCR beta libraries. MiXCR, run by TCRdb on the multiplex PCR reads, gives a single entry per CDR3 protein. The sample contains about 240,000 distinct CDR3 sequences, 20% to 25% of which appear only once. The sample here was peripheral blood mononuclear cells (PBMCs), taken at new diagnosis, from a patient treated with antithyroid drugs. The source of these receptors is a female donor with Graves disease.

In this sample, this clonotype turned up many times. The J gene is TRBJ2-7, the V gene TRBV5-1; D possibly corresponds to TRBD1 (6 bases). Germline V gene sequence: CDR1 SGHRS, CDR2 YFSETQ. Trimming removed 7 bases at V and 0 bases at J, with 14 bases between. The length of the CDR3 is 14 residues. The CDR3 region is CASRDTDPSYEQYF. In DNA, the CDR3 is TGCGCCAGCCGGGACACCGACCCCTCCTACGAGCAGTACTTC.

This clonotype was seen at least ten times. DNA of the CDR3: TGCAGTGCTAAATTCATGAGGGGCTCCACAGATACGCAGTATTTT. It specifies CSAKFMRGSTDTQYF. The chain links TRBV20-1 to TRBJ2-3, with D perhaps matching TRBD1 or TRBD2 (5 bases each). Trimming stripped 4 bases from V and 2 bases from J, with 16 bases between. Per the germline V gene, CDR1 is DFQATT and CDR2 is SNEGSKA (reference sequence). The length of the CDR3 is 15 residues.

With respect to this clonotype: A read error may be the cause here, since a much bigger clone is one base away. V and J are TRBV20-1 and TRBJ1-5; 8 positions match TRBD1. The V segment lost 4 bases and the J segment 5 bases; nucleotides outside the gene matches: 1. Germline assignment: CDR1 DFQATT and CDR2 SNEGSKA (reference sequence). The CDR3 sequence is 12 residues long. The DNA for the CDR3 is TGCAGTGCTAACAGGGGGGATCAGCCCCAGCATTTT. Encoded protein: CSANRGDQPQHF.

This chain links TRBV10-3 with TRBJ2-1, with D perhaps TRBD2 (6 bases). Germline CDR1 ENHRY, CDR2 SYGVKD. The CDR3 extends over 15 amino acids. V was pared by 4 bases and J by 0 bases, with 10 bases between. This chain's CDR3 is CAISAERASYNEQFF. The CDR3 bases are TGTGCCATCAGTGCCGAGCGGGCCTCCTACAATGAGCAGTTCTTC.

This clonotype has a count of ten or more. The V gene is TRBV11-3, the J gene TRBJ2-1; 8 positions match TRBD1. Germline loops: CDR1 SGHNT, CDR2 YENEEA. V lost 8 bases to trimming and J lost 9 bases; unmatched junction nucleotides: 6. The CDR3 spans 12 residues. As DNA, the CDR3 is TGTGCCAGCGCAATCGGACAGGGTGAGCAGTTCTTC. Translation: CASAIGQGEQFF.

This clonotype came up a few times. The chain carries TRBV7-3 and TRBJ2-2, with 7 bases fitting TRBD2. J gave up 4 bases and V 5 bases, and 7 bases lay outside the gene matches. This CDR3 has 15 amino acids. Germline V gives CDR1 SGHTA, CDR2 FQGTGA. As DNA, the CDR3 is TGTGCCAGCAGCCTCGGACTAGTGGGCACCGGGGAGCTGTTTTTT. Amino acid sequence: CASSLGLVGTGELFF.

This clonotype was seen many times. The CDR3 sequence: CASSPEGRGGAARETQYF. The CDR3 bases are TGTGCCAGTAGTCCTGAAGGCAGGGGAGGGGCGGCAAGAGAGACCCAGTACTTC. The chain combines TRBV19 with TRBJ2-5, with a weak D call TRBD2 (7 bases). The germline V gene has CDR1 LNHDA and CDR2 SQIVND (reference sequence). Deletions cut 5 bases from V and 4 bases from J, with 26 bases between. This CDR3 has 18 residues.

As to this clonotype: A far larger clone is one base from this, pointing to a likely read error. The CDR3: CASRRGSGANEQFF. DNA of the CDR3: TGTGCCAGCAGAAGAGGGTCGGGGGCGAACGAGCAGTTCTTC. J is TRBJ2-1 and V is TRBV7-9; D tentatively reads TRBD1 or TRBD2 (6 bases each). Trimming cost V 6 bases and J 10 bases, with 19 bases left between them. Looked up from germline, CDR1 is SEHNR and CDR2 is FQNEAQ (reference sequence). The CDR3 has 14 residues.

This clonotype was observed many times. The chain carries TRBV12-3 or TRBV12-4 and TRBJ2-1, with 7 bases that match TRBD1. V was clipped by 7 bases and J by 13 bases; unmatched bases: 13. There are 13 residues in the CDR3. The CDR3 DNA reads as TGTGCCAGCACTAGGGACAGCAGCTCTGGACAGTTCTTC. As protein: CASTRDSSSGQFF.

This clonotype was seen repeatedly, ten times or more. V is TRBV12-3 or TRBV12-4 and J is TRBJ2-7, with a weak D call TRBD2 (5 bases). The V end was cut by 4 bases, the J end by 3 bases, with 13 bases between. The CDR3 has 14 residues. The CDR3 DNA reads TGTGCCAGCAGTTCGACGGGGTTTTACTACGAGCAGTACTTC. This codes for CASSSTGFYYEQYF.

This clonotype was recorded many times. This rearrangement joins TRBV10-3 to TRBJ2-5; TRBD1 aligns across 7 bases. Germline loops: CDR1 ENHRY, CDR2 SYGVKD. CDR3 length: 14 amino acids. The V gene end was trimmed by 6 bases and the J gene end by 0 bases; junction bases not matched to a gene: 4. CDR3 bases: TGTGCCATCAGCCGGGACAGCGACCAAGAGACCCAGTACTTC. This sequence encodes CAISRDSDQETQYF.

This clonotype was counted a few times. A much larger clone differs by one base, so this may be a read error. This chain connects TRBV5-1 to TRBJ2-1; tentative D call: TRBD2 (6 bases). The V gene lost 2 bases and the J gene lost 8 bases, with 14 bases spanning the gap. The CDR3 runs 14 residues. CDR1 is SGHRS and CDR2 is YFSETQ in the germline V gene. DNA for the CDR3: TGCGCCAGCAGCTTCGGATGGGCGGGGCATGAGCAGTTCTTC. It encodes CASSFGWAGHEQFF.

In this sample, this clonotype turned up many times. The chain carries TRBV20-1 and TRBJ1-1, with D unclear. This CDR3 comprises 11 residues. Germline CDR1 and CDR2: DFQATT and SNEGSKA (reference sequence). V lost 3 bases and J lost 5, with 7 bases in between. Written as DNA, the CDR3 is TGCAGTGCTAGTTTCGGTACTGAAGCTTTCTTT. Translated: CSASFGTEAFF.

This clonotype was seen repeatedly, ten times or more. The chain uses TRBV6-1 and TRBJ2-7, with 9 nucleotides matching TRBD1. J was trimmed by 4 bases and V by 6 bases; bases with no gene match: 1. The CDR3 sequence is 12 residues long. Germline assignment: CDR1 MNHNS and CDR2 SASEGT. CDR3 bases: TGTGCCAGCAGACAGGGGGCGTACGAGCAGTACTTC. Translating gives CASRQGAYEQYF.

In this sample, this clonotype turned up many times. This chain uses TRBV28 with TRBJ2-7; no clear D gene. Trimming stripped 4 bases from V and 2 bases from J, with 6 bases between. In germline, CDR1 is MDHEN, CDR2 SYDVKM. The CDR3 sequence is 12 residues long. The CDR3 DNA is TGTGCCAGCAGTTCCACTACCTACGAGCAGTACTTC. Protein sequence: CASSSTTYEQYF.